This TCR beta chain is drawn from a study of blood T cells in healthy people across ages. There are a few counts of this clonotype. Germline assignment: CDR1 SGHDT and CDR2 YYEEEE. This CDR3 is 19 amino acids long. The ends lost 5 bases at V and 0 bases at J; junction bases unmatched: 11. Then a second PCR, running roughly 6 to 11 cycles, was carried out with a sample-barcoded 5' primer and a J-beta primer mix. TCRdb recomputed calls from the 5' RACE reads with MiXCR, one row per CDR3 protein. There are 650,000 to 800,000 distinct CDR3 sequences in the sample; around 45% occur only once, and 15% to 25% lies in the top ten.

This chain joins TRBV5-6 and TRBJ2-3; 14 bases are shared with TRBD2. The origin of this receptor is a man in his sixties in good health. The specimen was blood. The CDR3 spells CASRRTSGGYPYSTDTQYF. Written as DNA, the CDR3 is TGTGCCAGCAGACGGACTAGCGGGGGGTACCCTTATAGCACAGATACGCAGTATTTT.